This TCR beta chain emerged from a study of type 1 regulatory T cells. Whole-study context: T-allo10 is an in vitro-generated, Tr1-enriched CD4 T cell product specific for alloantigen.

Overall study findings and caveats: Compared with non-Tr1 cells, Tr1 cells showed a narrower TCR repertoire.

Germline loops: CDR1 SNHLY, CDR2 FYNNEI. V was trimmed by 3 bases and J by 6 bases, leaving 14 bases between them. The CDR3 is made up of 14 amino acids. TCRdb called the reads again in MiXCR, with one record for every CDR3 protein. Of just under 65,000 distinct CDR3 sequences listed, just under 50% were seen once; the top ten hold approximately 2%. A note on this clonotype: As yet, its antigen is unknown.

Input material: cultured non-Tr1 T cells, either the whole culture or a sorted T cell fraction (not recorded which). The sequence came from a human donor in good health. This chain joins TRBV2 and TRBJ1-1; D unclear. In DNA, the CDR3 is TGTGCCAGCAGTGACGGATCGTCGGGGTCTGAAGCTTTCTTT. Its protein product is CASSDGSSGSEAFF. Full variable domain (outside the CDR3, taken from reference TRBV2 and TRBJ1-1): EPEVTQTPSHQVTQMGQEVILRCVPISNHLYFYWYRQILGQKVEFLVSFYNNEISEKSEIFDDQFSVERPDGSNFTLKIRSTKLEDSAMYFCASSDGSSGSEAFFGQGTRLTVV.